A selection of T cell receptor beta chains follows, all from one sample in a study of blood T cell repertoires in COVID-19. The method was immunoSEQ multiplex PCR; TCRdb's version includes in-frame clones alone and lacks a portion of them. The top ten hold about 1.4% of the sample, which has around 400,000 clones, roughly 88% seen once. Source material: PBMCs or T cells enriched from blood (not recorded which). Every receptor here comes from a woman aged 18-29 years who had been exposed to COVID-19. Both conserved end residues are part of each CDR3. D genes are given only for firm matches. Only part of the rows carry a size: once, few, many, or a class if the clone is expanded.

clone_size	j_call	d_call	v_call	cdr3_aa	cdr3_nt
NA	TRBJ1-1	NA	TRBV19	CASSIPGNTEAFF	TGTGCCAGTAGTATTCCAGGTAACACTGAAGCTTTCTTT
NA	TRBJ2-7	NA	TRBV29-1	CSVEVGVITGRAYEQYF	TGCAGCGTTGAAGTCGGAGTGATCACAGGGCGGGCCTACGAGCAGTACTTC
NA	TRBJ2-2	NA	TRBV27	CASSLLQTVRGELFF	TGTGCCAGCAGTTTACTCCAGACAGTTCGCGGGGAGCTGTTTTTT
NA	TRBJ1-5	TRBD1	TRBV30	CAWSGQGGAQPQHF	TGTGCCTGGAGCGGACAGGGAGGGGCTCAGCCCCAGCATTTT
NA	TRBJ1-5	NA	TRBV6-5	CASSYSGANQPQHF	TGTGCCAGCAGTTACTCAGGGGCGAATCAGCCCCAGCATTTT
NA	TRBJ1-4	NA	TRBV28	CASSFGTETNEKLFF	TGTGCCAGCAGTTTCGGGACTGAGACTAATGAAAAACTGTTTTTT
once	TRBJ2-2	NA	TRBV4-3	CASSQVGRRTGELFF	TGCGCCAGCAGCCAAGTGGGGCGCCGGACCGGGGAGCTGTTTTTT
NA	TRBJ1-1	NA	TRBV28	CASSPPRTEAFF	TGTGCCAGCAGCCCCCCGCGCACTGAAGCTTTCTTT
few	TRBJ2-1	TRBD2	TRBV27	CASSSGTSGAPEQFF	TGTGCCAGCAGTTCCGGGACTAGCGGGGCCCCTGAGCAGTTCTTC
NA	TRBJ2-3	NA	TRBV28	CATHRGGAPDTQYF	TGTGCCACCCACAGGGGGGGGGCCCCAGATACGCAGTATTTT
NA	TRBJ1-5	TRBD1	TRBV19	CASSIEETGSQPQHF	TGTGCCAGTAGTATAGAAGAGACAGGGAGCCAGCCCCAGCATTTT
NA	TRBJ2-4	TRBD2	TRBV3-1/TRBV3-2	CASSQAGLAGTDIQYF	TGTGCCAGCAGCCAAGCGGGACTAGCGGGGACAGACATTCAGTACTTC
NA	TRBJ1-2	NA	TRBV4-3	CASSQDVTVSNYGYTF	TGCGCCAGCAGCCAAGACGTGACAGTATCTAACTATGGCTACACCTTC
NA	TRBJ2-7	NA	TRBV19	CASSIGEVSYEQYF	TGTGCCAGTAGTATCGGGGAGGTGAGCTACGAGCAGTACTTC
NA	TRBJ2-2	NA	TRBV7-9	CASSPGGVSNTGELFF	TGTGCCAGCAGCCCCGGCGGGGTCTCGAACACCGGGGAGCTGTTTTTT
NA	TRBJ2-6	NA	TRBV5-8	CASSLHISGANVLTF	TGTGCCAGCAGCTTGCACATCTCTGGGGCCAACGTCCTGACTTTC